This T cell receptor beta chain was obtained from a study of cytomegalovirus exposure and HLA in healthy donors (dated by TCRdb to between 2016 and 2019). Regarding the complete study: An earlier analysis of 587 of the donors reported roughly 300 Gb of sequence data and around 100 million unique TCR beta sequences obtained from around 180 million T cells. An early release that covered fewer than 800 HLA-typed donors contained approximately 300 gigabases of sequencing data and around 80 million unique TCR sequences. Of the roughly 390 genotyped donors, 65% to 90% were placed in the genetic ancestry cluster associated with self-reported Caucasian donors. The study aimed to test whether cataloging public T cell receptors could reveal signatures of past pathogen exposure. Using immunosequencing, the study profiled T cell repertoires from about 650 subjects and related those repertoires to cytomegalovirus serostatus. Along with the approximately 650-subject first cohort, a separate validation cohort of over a hundred different subjects was used. To predict cytomegalovirus infection status, the study brought together high-throughput TCR immunosequencing, statistical association of individual TCRs with disease status, and machine learning. A later analysis re-examined previously published TCR beta repertoires from just over 650 donors and added high-resolution HLA genotyping to investigate patterns of TCR occurrence. In the later analysis, no new phenotypic data were used to find candidate immune exposures; instead, reliance was placed on TCR beta sequences and their occurrence across donors. In an earlier analysis of over 550 of the donors, high-throughput TCR beta sequencing was used to judge whether each TCR beta V gene segment behaved as functional or pseudogenic. Donor age, sex, ethnicity and CMV serostatus were compiled together with the repertoire data. In a later genetic analysis, genome-wide SNP genotypes for about 55% of the roughly 670 donors were used, and that subset was treated as a discovery cohort. All discovery cohort repertoires had been generated on a single sequencing platform. Class I and class II HLA loci were covered by the typing at four-digit resolution. Typing coverage differed by locus: A, B, C, DRB1 and DQB1 were typed in roughly 620-640 donors, DQA1 in approximately 520, DPA1 in 600 to 610, and DPB1 in roughly 450. Because of strong linkage in the cohort, roughly five DR-DQ haplotypes were treated as single units for association and clustering. Among around 400 genotyped donors of the cohort, an average of around 240,000 unique TCR beta nucleotide sequences was sequenced per donor, of which about 18% were non-productive. The research as a whole found: In an earlier analysis of around 500 of the donors, most TCR beta V segments appeared in productive rearrangements about 90% or about 30% of the time, broadly matching IMGT annotations. When HLA alleles, especially DR and DQ, strongly co-occurred, attributing TCR associations to individual alleles was difficult. The 87-base-pair reads could not distinguish some IMGT-functional V segments, including TRBV6-2 and TRBV6-3, so those segments were excluded. Across donors, most TCR sequences were observed very rarely, whereas some public TCRs were present in many individuals. In the study, some 160 TCR beta chains were listed as associated with cytomegalovirus. Compared with equally common non-associated chains, HLA-associated TCR beta chains in a later analysis were more clonally expanded and had lower generation probabilities. A further reported finding was that TCR beta sequences accurately predicted the HLA-A and HLA-B alleles for most subjects in the first cohort. In a later genetic analysis, a missense DCLRE1C variant was associated with V-gene and J-gene trimming of TCR beta chains, and the association was replicated in an independent cohort. In a later genetic analysis, fewer N-insertions in productive TCRs were reported among donors in an Asian-associated ancestry cluster than the roughly 710-donor mean. Because counts were too low, roughly 17 rarely observed V segments, including chromosome 9 orphons, were left out of the earlier analysis of 500 to 750 of the donors. The only immune exposure information available for the cohort was CMV serostatus. Correlated functional status among segregating V segments might reflect linkage disequilibrium, but an unknown experimental factor could not be ruled out. A group of highly shared sequence variants was considered likely to be a technical artifact of the sequencing pipeline. In this cohort, only TCR beta chains were sequenced, and detectable features were limited by the absence of alpha or paired-chain data. HLA typing was unavailable for some donors at each locus, so association tests used only the typed subset. According to a later analysis, most CMV-associated TCR beta chains appeared to be HLA-restricted, and the HLA associations seemed to be driven largely by CMV exposure. It was suggested by the authors that the approach could potentially be generalized to other disease states and immunological phenotypes. A few of the identified cytomegalovirus-associated TCR beta chains were confirmed in vitro to be specific for cytomegalovirus antigens. Cytomegalovirus status was reported to be diagnosed by the classifier with high specificity and sensitivity in both the original and validation cohorts. In a later analysis, some 18,000 TCR beta sequences were associated with specific HLA alleles at a false discovery rate of 0.05. Roughly uniform sequencing depth across donors was assumed in presence/absence analyses, although this assumption may not hold. A later analysis found that TCR association rates varied across HLA loci, with DRB1 alleles showing the most associated TCRs and HLA-C alleles the fewest. Several of the top co-occurrence clusters appeared to be linked to parvovirus B19, influenza, CMV and Epstein-Barr virus, according to a later analysis.

The cohort was made up of 500 to 850 healthy bone marrow donors. At the time of sampling, all cohort members were nominally healthy, though unrecorded immune exposures were likely present. The donor was CMV seropositive and belonged to the group of more than 250 seropositive cohort members. A peripheral blood sample was provided by each donor, and peripheral blood mononuclear cells were used for TCR beta sequencing. The Qiagen DNeasy Blood Extraction Kit was used to extract genomic DNA from the blood cell samples. From cysteine to phenylalanine, the CDR3 is 13 amino acids long. The kept DNA is CDR3 alone, 39 bases in frame from the first base. CDR1 and CDR2 are drawn from the germline V gene (reference sequence): LNHDA, SQIVND. Library preparation used the immunoSEQ multiplex PCR assay. For the multiplex PCR, a mixture combining 60 forward primers for TCR Vbeta segments and 13 reverse primers for TCR Jbeta segments was used. Amplification of the CDR3 region of rearranged TCR beta genes was performed with a multiplex PCR assay on genomic DNA. Amplified TCR beta libraries were sequenced as 87-base-pair reads on the Illumina HiSeq System. The paper's data handling went like this. In a later analysis, some 80 million unique TCR beta chains were counted across the roughly 670 repertoires, and roughly 10 million of these chains were shared by at least two donors. Raw reads were error-corrected and collapsed into unique sequences by a nearest-neighbor algorithm in which closely related sequences were merged to remove PCR and sequencing errors. CDR3 sequences were aligned to IMGT reference sequences to assign V, D and J gene segments. For a sequence to be retained, a match of at least six nucleotides was required to both a V gene segment and a J gene segment. A rearrangement counted as productive if the CDR3 had no stop codons and remained in frame with V and J, and every other rearrangement counted as non-productive. CDR3 was defined according to IMGT convention as the region running from the second conserved V-encoded cysteine to the conserved J-encoded phenylalanine. Sequences without an unambiguous match to a single V gene segment were excluded from the earlier analysis of approximately 560 of the donors. In an earlier analysis of about 590 of the donors, a V segment was called functional when productive rearrangements were above 56.7%, and segregating when the standard deviation between donors exceeded 5%. A statistical classification framework was built for diagnosing cytomegalovirus status from the catalog of TCR beta chain sequences. In a later analysis, V and J genes were assigned by comparing TCR nucleotide sequences against IMGT/GENE-DB human TR gene sequences. Using the TCRdist pipeline, a later analysis assigned CDR3 sequences along with most-parsimonious VDJ recombination scenarios. In a later analysis, every TCR beta chain was defined by the combination of its CDR3 amino acid sequence and its V-gene family, and reads without a unique V-gene family were dropped. A later analysis removed 600 or so highly shared, low-generation-probability nucleotide sequences to deal with suspected cross-contamination and a sequencing artifact. In a later analysis, a clonal expansion index was calculated for each public chain from normalized within-repertoire ranks of inferred template counts. A later analysis computed generation probabilities with a VDJ recombination model fitted to out-of-frame rearrangements, and checked the results against IGoR. In a later analysis, hypergeometric tests were used to score TCR-TCR, TCR-HLA and TCR-CMV co-occurrence, with a repertoire-size bias correction applied to TCR pairs. A later analysis estimated false discovery rates by permuting HLA or CMV assignments 20 times. A later analysis grouped co-occurring TCRs with DBSCAN, adding TCRdist sequence similarity when clustering within HLA-allele-positive subsets. Repertoires with fewer than 30,000 or more than 120,000 public chains were left out of co-occurrence clustering, as were about five repertoires with anomalous nucleotide sharing. This is the immuneACCESS table as TCRdb keeps it, with only in-frame sequences that have V and J called. A part of the clones is gone; compared with another copy, unresolved V genes explain less than half, and the rest is unexplained. The V and J calls and clone size are taken from that table; D and trimming were inferred from the DNA. This sample is represented by nearly 200,000 clones; roughly 77% of them were singletons. Approximately 0.39% of the sample lies in the top ten.

Of note for this clone: There is no known antigen for this receptor. The junction and the germline gene differ at one end; a read error may be behind it. This sample also contains other DNA sequences that code for the same CDR3.

The clonotype originates from a male donor in good health and CMV-seropositive. The chain is assembled from TRBV19 and TRBJ1-2, with TRBD1 matching 7 junction bases. The material sequenced was PBMCs. At the DNA level, the sequence is TGCGCCAGTAGGCCCGGGACAGAATATGGCTACACCTTC. It codes for CASRPGTEYGYTF.